These T cell receptor beta chains were read from a single sample in a study of blood T cells in healthy people across ages. TCRdb recomputed calls from the 5' RACE reads with MiXCR, one row per CDR3 protein. The table lists around 1,900,000 distinct CDR3 sequences, around 40% of them singletons. The sequenced sample was blood. These receptors all stem from a human donor in good health. The CDR3 runs from the conserved cysteine through the conserved F or W. The order of the fields is V gene, clone size, D gene, CDR3 length, J gene, CDR3 protein, CDR3 DNA. D genes are given only for firm matches. A clone size is listed for some rows: how often the clone was seen (once, few, many), or a class if it is expanded.

v_call: TRBV24-1
clone_size: NA
d_call: NA
cdr3_length: 15
j_call: TRBJ1-1
cdr3_aa: CATSGPGTGNTEAFF
cdr3_nt: TGTGCCACCAGTGGCCCCGGGACGGGGAACACTGAAGCTTTCTTT

v_call: TRBV18
clone_size: NA
d_call: NA
cdr3_length: 14
j_call: TRBJ2-3
cdr3_aa: CASSPESPTDTQYF
cdr3_nt: TGTGCCAGCTCACCCGAATCCCCCACAGATACGCAGTATTTT

v_call: TRBV10-3
clone_size: NA
d_call: NA
cdr3_length: 15
j_call: TRBJ2-3
cdr3_aa: CAISISRTQTDTQYF
cdr3_nt: TGTGCCATCAGCATTTCCCGAACCCAGACAGATACGCAGTATTTT

v_call: TRBV29-1
clone_size: few
d_call: NA
cdr3_length: 14
j_call: TRBJ1-2
cdr3_aa: CSVDREMSWDGYTF
cdr3_nt: TGCAGCGTTGATAGGGAAATGTCATGGGATGGCTACACCTTC

v_call: TRBV5-5
clone_size: NA
d_call: NA
cdr3_length: 15
j_call: TRBJ1-6
cdr3_aa: CACRQTGTANSPLHF
cdr3_nt: TGTGCCTGCAGACAAACCGGGACTGCTAATTCACCCCTCCACTTT

v_call: TRBV9
clone_size: NA
d_call: NA
cdr3_length: 14
j_call: TRBJ1-5
cdr3_aa: CASSVEVGDQPQHF
cdr3_nt: TGTGCCAGCAGCGTGGAAGTCGGAGATCAGCCCCAGCATTTT

v_call: TRBV7-3
clone_size: few
d_call: TRBD1
cdr3_length: 13
j_call: TRBJ1-5
cdr3_aa: CASSDRGHQPQHF
cdr3_nt: TGTGCCAGCAGCGACAGGGGGCATCAGCCCCAGCATTTT

v_call: TRBV5-1
clone_size: NA
d_call: NA
cdr3_length: 15
j_call: TRBJ1-1
cdr3_aa: CASVPSGGENTEAFF
cdr3_nt: TGCGCCAGCGTCCCAAGTGGTGGGGAGAACACTGAAGCTTTCTTT

v_call: TRBV29-1
clone_size: few
d_call: NA
cdr3_length: 13
j_call: TRBJ2-3
cdr3_aa: CSFRSATTDTQYF
cdr3_nt: TGCAGCTTTCGGTCGGCGACCACAGATACGCAGTATTTT

v_call: TRBV9
clone_size: NA
d_call: TRBD1
cdr3_length: 15
j_call: TRBJ2-1
cdr3_aa: CASSHAFGTGNEQFF
cdr3_nt: TGTGCCAGCAGCCATGCTTTTGGGACAGGGAACGAGCAGTTCTTC

v_call: TRBV29-1
clone_size: NA
d_call: NA
cdr3_length: 12
j_call: TRBJ1-2
cdr3_aa: CSVDLQGQGYTF
cdr3_nt: TGCAGCGTTGACCTACAAGGGCAGGGCTACACCTTC

v_call: TRBV29-1
clone_size: NA
d_call: NA
cdr3_length: 12
j_call: TRBJ2-7
cdr3_aa: CSVEEESYEQYF
cdr3_nt: TGCAGCGTTGAAGAAGAGTCCTACGAGCAGTACTTC

v_call: TRBV7-2
clone_size: few
d_call: NA
cdr3_length: 14
j_call: TRBJ1-2
cdr3_aa: CASSLEPHNYGYTF
cdr3_nt: TGTGCCAGCAGCTTAGAACCTCATAACTATGGCTACACCTTC

v_call: TRBV20-1
clone_size: NA
d_call: NA
cdr3_length: 14
j_call: TRBJ1-5
cdr3_aa: CSAADLLNHQPQHF
cdr3_nt: TGCAGTGCCGCGGATCTGCTGAATCATCAGCCCCAGCATTTT

v_call: TRBV29-1
clone_size: few
d_call: NA
cdr3_length: 14
j_call: TRBJ2-6
cdr3_aa: CSVVGLPGANVLTF
cdr3_nt: TGCAGCGTTGTCGGTTTACCTGGGGCCAACGTCCTGACTTTC

v_call: TRBV5-1
clone_size: NA
d_call: NA
cdr3_length: 16
j_call: TRBJ2-5
cdr3_aa: CASSLEFGGTQETQYF
cdr3_nt: TGCGCCAGCAGCTTGGAATTCGGCGGGACCCAAGAGACCCAGTACTTC

v_call: TRBV20-1
clone_size: NA
d_call: NA
cdr3_length: 15
j_call: TRBJ1-1
cdr3_aa: CSARDPGEWSTEAFF
cdr3_nt: TGCAGTGCTAGAGATCCCGGGGAATGGAGTACTGAAGCTTTCTTT

v_call: TRBV20-1
clone_size: NA
d_call: NA
cdr3_length: 15
j_call: TRBJ1-2
cdr3_aa: CSAREDETGIYGYTF
cdr3_nt: TGCAGTGCTAGAGAAGACGAAACAGGAATCTACGGCTACACCTTC

v_call: TRBV28
clone_size: few
d_call: TRBD2
cdr3_length: 16
j_call: TRBJ2-7
cdr3_aa: CASSSSIERGPYEQYF
cdr3_nt: TGTGCCAGCAGTTCCTCAATCGAGCGGGGACCCTACGAGCAGTACTTC

v_call: TRBV24-1
clone_size: NA
d_call: TRBD1
cdr3_length: 16
j_call: TRBJ2-1
cdr3_aa: CATSDFNRNRGRLWFF
cdr3_nt: TGTGCCACCAGTGATTTTAACCGGAACAGGGGGCGGCTATGGTTCTTC

v_call: TRBV7-8
clone_size: many
d_call: TRBD2
cdr3_length: 17
j_call: TRBJ2-3
cdr3_aa: CASSLATLAGTTDTQYF
cdr3_nt: TGTGCCAGCAGCTTAGCCACGCTAGCGGGGACCACAGATACGCAGTATTTT

v_call: TRBV12-3/TRBV12-4
clone_size: few
d_call: NA
cdr3_length: 15
j_call: TRBJ2-5
cdr3_aa: CASSIPGPGSGTQYF
cdr3_nt: TGTGCCAGCAGCATACCCGGGCCGGGCAGCGGGACCCAGTACTTC

v_call: TRBV4-2
clone_size: NA
d_call: NA
cdr3_length: 12
j_call: TRBJ2-5
cdr3_aa: CASSRFGRDKYF
cdr3_nt: TGTGCCAGCAGCCGCTTTGGACGGGATAAGTACTTC

v_call: TRBV9
clone_size: few
d_call: TRBD1
cdr3_length: 14
j_call: TRBJ1-2
cdr3_aa: CASSLGQGRSGYTF
cdr3_nt: TGTGCCAGCAGCCTGGGACAGGGGAGATCAGGCTACACCTTC

v_call: TRBV24-1
clone_size: few
d_call: NA
cdr3_length: 17
j_call: TRBJ2-4
cdr3_aa: CATSVITQGHGLGIQYF
cdr3_nt: TGTGCCACCAGTGTTATCACTCAGGGTCACGGTCTGGGCATTCAGTACTTC

v_call: TRBV25-1
clone_size: few
d_call: NA
cdr3_length: 16
j_call: TRBJ2-7
cdr3_aa: CASSPTAAPRAYEQYF
cdr3_nt: TGTGCCAGCAGTCCCACCGCAGCTCCCAGGGCCTACGAGCAGTACTTC

v_call: TRBV7-2
clone_size: NA
d_call: NA
cdr3_length: 14
j_call: TRBJ1-2
cdr3_aa: CASSPPRGYYGYTF
cdr3_nt: TGTGCCAGCAGCCCGCCCCGGGGCTACTATGGCTACACCTTC

v_call: TRBV4-1
clone_size: NA
d_call: NA
cdr3_length: 14
j_call: TRBJ1-4
cdr3_aa: CVSSQVITVEKLFF
cdr3_nt: TGCGTCAGCAGCCAAGTCATTACGGTGGAAAAACTGTTTTTT

v_call: TRBV15
clone_size: many
d_call: NA
cdr3_length: 15
j_call: TRBJ2-1
cdr3_aa: CATSSDLGPYNEQFF
cdr3_nt: TGTGCCACCAGCAGTGATCTAGGTCCCTACAATGAGCAGTTCTTC

v_call: TRBV7-3
clone_size: few
d_call: NA
cdr3_length: 13
j_call: TRBJ2-7
cdr3_aa: CASSTDPMGEQYF
cdr3_nt: TGTGCCAGCAGCACGGACCCTATGGGCGAGCAGTACTTC

v_call: TRBV5-1
clone_size: few
d_call: TRBD1
cdr3_length: 14
j_call: TRBJ1-1
cdr3_aa: CASSRQGANTEAFF
cdr3_nt: TGTGCCAGCTCCAGACAGGGGGCAAACACTGAAGCTTTCTTT

v_call: TRBV12-3/TRBV12-4
clone_size: few
d_call: TRBD1
cdr3_length: 14
j_call: TRBJ2-6
cdr3_aa: CASSGRQGGNVLTF
cdr3_nt: TGTGCCAGCAGCGGCAGACAGGGGGGCAACGTCCTGACTTTC

v_call: TRBV15
clone_size: NA
d_call: TRBD1
cdr3_length: 15
j_call: TRBJ1-6
cdr3_aa: CASRVDREWNSPLHF
cdr3_nt: TGTGCCTCCAGGGTCGACAGGGAGTGGAATTCACCCCTCCACTTT

v_call: TRBV5-5
clone_size: NA
d_call: NA
cdr3_length: 13
j_call: TRBJ1-2
cdr3_aa: CASSPGTLDGYTF
cdr3_nt: TGTGCCAGCAGTCCCGGGACACTGGATGGCTACACCTTC

v_call: TRBV29-1
clone_size: few
d_call: NA
cdr3_length: 12
j_call: TRBJ2-7
cdr3_aa: CSVRAETYEQYF
cdr3_nt: TGCAGCGTTCGGGCGGAAACCTACGAGCAGTACTTC

v_call: TRBV30
clone_size: NA
d_call: NA
cdr3_length: 15
j_call: TRBJ1-5
cdr3_aa: CAWSPRVNRNQPQHF
cdr3_nt: TGTGCCTGGAGTCCACGGGTCAATAGGAATCAGCCCCAGCATTTT

v_call: TRBV5-6
clone_size: few
d_call: NA
cdr3_length: 15
j_call: TRBJ2-7
cdr3_aa: CASSLPRESIYEQYF
cdr3_nt: TGTGCCAGCAGCTTACCCAGGGAGAGCATCTACGAGCAGTACTTC

v_call: TRBV7-3
clone_size: many
d_call: TRBD1
cdr3_length: 15
j_call: TRBJ2-3
cdr3_aa: CASSLTGGFTDTQYF
cdr3_nt: TGTGCCAGCAGCCTTACAGGGGGTTTCACAGATACGCAGTATTTT

v_call: TRBV30
clone_size: NA
d_call: NA
cdr3_length: 14
j_call: TRBJ2-6
cdr3_aa: CAWDTNSGANVLTF
cdr3_nt: TGTGCCTGGGACACAAATTCTGGGGCCAACGTCCTGACTTTC

v_call: TRBV20-1
clone_size: many
d_call: NA
cdr3_length: 13
j_call: TRBJ1-2
cdr3_aa: CSALRAANYGYTF
cdr3_nt: TGCAGTGCCCTCCGGGCAGCGAACTATGGCTACACCTTC

v_call: TRBV6-1
clone_size: NA
d_call: NA
cdr3_length: 15
j_call: TRBJ2-5
cdr3_aa: CASSLTGTYQGTQYF
cdr3_nt: TGTGCCAGCAGTCTTACCGGGACATATCAAGGGACCCAGTACTTC

v_call: TRBV6-5
clone_size: NA
d_call: NA
cdr3_length: 17
j_call: TRBJ1-2
cdr3_aa: CASSYYETAPYNYGYTF
cdr3_nt: TGTGCCAGCAGTTACTACGAAACAGCCCCTTATAATTATGGCTACACCTTC

v_call: TRBV7-9
clone_size: few
d_call: TRBD1
cdr3_length: 15
j_call: TRBJ2-3
cdr3_aa: CASSPGTGSGDTQYF
cdr3_nt: TGTGCCAGCAGCCCGGGGACAGGTTCCGGAGATACGCAGTATTTT

v_call: TRBV20-1
clone_size: NA
d_call: NA
cdr3_length: 13
j_call: TRBJ1-5
cdr3_aa: CSASDRSNQPQHF
cdr3_nt: TGCAGTGCTAGTGACAGGAGTAATCAGCCCCAGCATTTT

v_call: TRBV27
clone_size: once
d_call: NA
cdr3_length: 13
j_call: TRBJ2-5
cdr3_aa: CASCAASVVEQYF
cdr3_nt: TGTGCCAGCTGTGCGGCAAGTGTAGTAGAGCAGTACTTC

v_call: TRBV29-1
clone_size: NA
d_call: NA
cdr3_length: 12
j_call: TRBJ1-2
cdr3_aa: CSVPPGRWGPTF
cdr3_nt: TGCAGCGTCCCCCCGGGTAGGTGGGGGCCCACCTTC

v_call: TRBV20-1
clone_size: NA
d_call: NA
cdr3_length: 15
j_call: TRBJ1-1
cdr3_aa: CSAFDSGTAGTEAFF
cdr3_nt: TGCAGTGCTTTCGACTCCGGGACGGCAGGTACTGAAGCTTTCTTT

v_call: TRBV4-3
clone_size: NA
d_call: NA
cdr3_length: 15
j_call: TRBJ1-2
cdr3_aa: CASSQGTFQGYGYTF
cdr3_nt: TGCGCCAGCAGCCAAGGGACCTTCCAGGGGTATGGCTACACCTTC

v_call: TRBV20-1
clone_size: once
d_call: NA
cdr3_length: 13
j_call: TRBJ2-7
cdr3_aa: CSASPGGSIEQYF
cdr3_nt: TGCAGTGCTAGTCCAGGTGGCAGTATCGAGCAGTACTTC

v_call: TRBV4-1
clone_size: few
d_call: NA
cdr3_length: 16
j_call: TRBJ2-3
cdr3_aa: CASSQEGILATDTQYF
cdr3_nt: TGCGCCAGCAGCCAAGAGGGGATTTTAGCCACAGATACGCAGTATTTT

v_call: TRBV11-2
clone_size: NA
d_call: NA
cdr3_length: 17
j_call: TRBJ1-2
cdr3_aa: CASSLVPNLGANYGYTF
cdr3_nt: TGTGCCAGCAGCTTAGTCCCGAACCTCGGGGCTAACTATGGCTACACCTTC

v_call: TRBV7-2
clone_size: NA
d_call: NA
cdr3_length: 14
j_call: TRBJ1-1
cdr3_aa: CASSLGLGSTEAFF
cdr3_nt: TGTGCCAGCAGCTTAGGATTAGGGAGCACTGAAGCTTTCTTT

v_call: TRBV9
clone_size: NA
d_call: TRBD1
cdr3_length: 14
j_call: TRBJ1-2
cdr3_aa: CASSEGQPGLGYTF
cdr3_nt: TGTGCCAGCAGCGAGGGACAGCCGGGGTTGGGCTACACCTTC

v_call: TRBV27
clone_size: few
d_call: NA
cdr3_length: 11
j_call: TRBJ2-1
cdr3_aa: CASTDSPQQFF
cdr3_nt: TGTGCCAGCACCGACTCGCCACAGCAGTTCTTC

v_call: TRBV20-1
clone_size: NA
d_call: NA
cdr3_length: 13
j_call: TRBJ2-5
cdr3_aa: CSTQEGGSETQYF
cdr3_nt: TGCAGCACCCAGGAGGGGGGATCTGAGACCCAGTACTTC

v_call: TRBV20-1
clone_size: many
d_call: NA
cdr3_length: 16
j_call: TRBJ2-1
cdr3_aa: CSVGRPQRATYNEQFF
cdr3_nt: TGCAGTGTAGGTCGCCCACAGCGGGCAACCTACAATGAGCAGTTCTTC

v_call: TRBV20-1
clone_size: few
d_call: TRBD1
cdr3_length: 16
j_call: TRBJ2-3
cdr3_aa: CSARDPDRGISNTQYF
cdr3_nt: TGCAGTGCTAGAGATCCGGACAGGGGGATTTCAAATACGCAGTATTTT